Listed below are T cell receptor beta chains from one sample, sequenced in a study of blood T cell repertoires in COVID-19. Profiling relied on immunoSEQ multiplex PCR, and the TCRdb table lists in-frame clones only, not all of them. The sample has about 200,000 clones, roughly 84% seen once. The sequencing sample was made of peripheral blood. These receptors originate from a man aged 50 to 60 with COVID-19, enrolled during active disease. The CDR3 runs from the conserved cysteine through the conserved F or W. A D gene is named only where the DNA matches it firmly. Only some rows state a clone size, as once, few, many or a class for expanded clones.

j_call | d_call | clone_size | v_call | cdr3_aa | cdr3_nt
TRBJ1-1 | TRBD1 | . | TRBV6-2/TRBV6-3 | CASSYRTGVRDTEAFF | TGTGCCAGCAGTTACCGGACAGGGGTAAGGGACACTGAAGCTTTCTTT
TRBJ1-5 | TRBD1 | . | TRBV19 | CASRDRGPAQPQHF | TGTGCCAGCCGGGACAGGGGTCCGGCCCAGCCCCAGCATTTT
TRBJ2-5 | TRBD1 | few | TRBV9 | CASSGYPGGVETQYF | TGTGCCAGCAGCGGTTACCCAGGGGGCGTGGAGACCCAGTACTTC
TRBJ2-1 | TRBD2 | . | TRBV10-3 | CAISVSIAGGGEQFF | TGTGCCATCAGTGTCTCGATAGCGGGAGGGGGGGAGCAGTTCTTC
TRBJ2-1 | . | . | TRBV7-2 | CASIPGLPYNEQFF | TGTGCCAGCATCCCGGGACTTCCCTACAATGAGCAGTTCTTC
TRBJ2-3 | . | few | TRBV21-1 | CASLKWTGPPTDTQYF | TGTGCCAGCCTCAAGTGGACAGGGCCCCCCACAGATACGCAGTATTTT
TRBJ1-6 | TRBD1 | . | TRBV19 | CASSINWDRGNSPLHF | TGTGCCAGTAGTATCAATTGGGACAGGGGAAATTCACCCCTCCACTTT
TRBJ1-5 | . | . | TRBV21-1 | CASSKIGQASRQPQHF | TGTGCCAGCAGCAAAATCGGACAGGCATCTAGGCAGCCCCAGCATTTT
TRBJ2-3 | . | . | TRBV9 | CASSVVTGGPPGTDTQYF | TGTGCCAGCAGCGTAGTGACGGGGGGCCCCCCGGGCACAGATACGCAGTATTTT
TRBJ1-2 | TRBD1 | once | TRBV12-3/TRBV12-4 | CASSRQGAPGYTF | TGTGCCAGCAGTCGACAGGGGGCGCCTGGCTACACCTTC
TRBJ2-4 | TRBD2 | . | TRBV2 | CASSGGSGGVKNIQYF | TGTGCCAGCAGTGGGGGGTCGGGGGGTGTGAAAAACATTCAGTACTTC
TRBJ2-1 | . | once | TRBV29-1 | CSVELASGGYNEQFF | TGCAGCGTTGAACTTGCCTCCGGAGGCTACAATGAGCAGTTCTTC
TRBJ2-1 | TRBD2 | . | TRBV28 | CASRAGGAYNEQFF | TGTGCCAGCAGAGCGGGGGGCGCCTACAATGAGCAGTTCTTC
TRBJ2-1 | . | . | TRBV11-3 | CASSQDYPERDEQFF | TGTGCCAGCAGCCAAGACTACCCCGAGAGGGATGAGCAGTTCTTC
TRBJ1-6 | TRBD1 | . | TRBV7-6 | CASSVGQGGNSPLHF | TGTGCCAGCAGCGTAGGACAGGGGGGTAATTCACCCCTCCACTTT
TRBJ1-1 | . | . | TRBV25-1 | CASSPTRERTEAFF | TGTGCCAGCAGTCCCACCAGGGAAAGGACTGAAGCTTTCTTT
TRBJ2-5 | . | . | TRBV11-2 | CASSLGASGETQYF | TGTGCCAGCAGCTTAGGGGCCAGCGGTGAGACCCAGTACTTC
TRBJ2-5 | . | . | TRBV5-1 | CASSRSDSLRETQYF | TGCGCCAGCAGCCGCTCGGACAGCTTGAGGGAGACCCAGTACTTC
TRBJ1-2 | . | . | TRBV20-1 | CSASYSSGDGYTF | TGCAGTGCTAGTTACAGCTCAGGGGATGGCTACACCTTC
TRBJ2-3 | TRBD2 | . | TRBV29-1 | CSTRTSVSTDTQYF | TGCAGCACCCGGACTAGCGTGAGCACAGATACGCAGTATTTT
TRBJ2-2 | . | . | TRBV5-6 | CASSFGPSGTGELFF | TGTGCCAGCAGCTTTGGCCCGTCGGGCACCGGGGAGCTGTTTTTT